The 28 T cell receptor beta chains given below trace back to one sample, sequenced in a study of blood T cells in healthy people across ages. Together with a sample-barcoded 5' primer, a J-beta primer mix was included in a second PCR lasting about 7 to 12 cycles. Via MiXCR, TCRdb re-called the 5' RACE reads, giving one row per CDR3 protein. The table records roughly 830,000 distinct CDR3 sequences, around 68% of them present only once. Sequences were obtained from blood. The receptor set was obtained from a man aged 25-45 years in good health.

There are a few counts of this clonotype. The chain recombines TRBV4-2 with TRBJ2-1; no reliable D call. The J call is doubtful: the DNA matches TRBJ2-7 better. This CDR3 contains 14 residues. Germline V gene sequence: CDR1 LGHNA, CDR2 YNFKEQ. The DNA for the CDR3 is TGTGCCAGCAGCCAAGACCCAGGCCACGGCGAGCAGTACTTC. Translated: CASSQDPGHGEQYF.

The chain combines TRBV7-9 with TRBJ2-1; TRBD2 might be the D (6 bases). The germline V gene has CDR1 SEHNR and CDR2 FQNEAQ (reference sequence). Trimming took off 1 base at V and 3 bases at J, with 10 bases between the two ends. The CDR3 loop spans 15 amino acids. CDR3 coding DNA: TGTGCCAGCAGCTTAGTTCTGGGGGGCTACAATGAGCAGTTCTTC. As protein: CASSLVLGGYNEQFF.

This chain joins TRBV5-1 and TRBJ2-2; D may match TRBD1 or TRBD2 (5 bases each). V was cut by 4 bases and J by 7 bases, with 20 bases left in between. Germline V CDR1 and CDR2: SGHRS, YFSETQ. CDR3 length: 16 amino acids. CDR3 sequence: CASSTGTPRVHGELFF. As DNA, the CDR3 is TGCGCCAGCAGCACGGGGACGCCAAGGGTCCACGGGGAGCTGTTTTTT.

The CDR3 protein is CASSEVSGETEQYF. CDR3 nucleotide sequence: TGTGCCAGCAGTGAGGTTTCAGGGGAAACCGAGCAGTACTTC. The chain joins TRBV2 to TRBJ2-7; maybe TRBD1 (6 bases). The ends were cut back, 3 bases at V and 6 bases at J, with 15 bases in the middle. The germline V gene encodes CDR1 SNHLY and CDR2 FYNNEI. The CDR3 has 14 residues.

The rearrangement joins TRBV25-1 to TRBJ2-2, with 7 nucleotides matching TRBD2. The ends lost 4 bases at V and 3 bases at J; junction bases unmatched: 5. The CDR3 consists of 15 residues. Germline CDR1 and CDR2: MGHDK and SYGVNS. The CDR3 spells CASSVIGRDTGELFF. The CDR3 DNA reads TGTGCCAGCAGTGTCATAGGGAGGGACACCGGGGAGCTGTTTTTT.

This rearrangement joins TRBV2 to TRBJ2-3, with a weak D call TRBD2 (5 bases). CDR1 and CDR2 (germline): SNHLY, FYNNEI. This CDR3 spans 16 amino acids. Trimming took 4 bases from V and 0 from J, leaving 14 bases between them. The CDR3 region is CASSGTADKSTDTQYF. In nucleotides, the CDR3 is TGTGCCAGCAGTGGTACAGCGGATAAAAGCACAGATACGCAGTATTTT.

The chain employs TRBV6-5 and TRBJ2-1; 10 nucleotides agree with TRBD2. Germline-derived CDR1 and CDR2 are MNHEY and SVGAGI. The CDR3 runs to 16 residues. V lost 0 bases and J lost 8; bases outside the gene matches: 7. The CDR3 here is CASSYSLERGGDEQFF. The CDR3 DNA sequence: TGTGCCAGCAGTTACTCTTTGGAGCGGGGGGGAGATGAGCAGTTCTTC.

This clonotype was counted many times. The CDR3 DNA is TGTGCCAGCAGTTTCCACTACGAGCAGTACTTC. Its protein product is CASSFHYEQYF. The chain couples TRBV7-2 to TRBJ2-7; D unresolved. Trimming stripped 6 bases from V and 3 bases from J, with 6 bases between. Per germline, CDR1 SGHTA and CDR2 FQGNSA. The CDR3 is 11 amino acids.

This clonotype was detected only a few times. V and J are TRBV7-6 and TRBJ2-3; D is unclear. Germline V gene data show CDR1 as SGHVS and CDR2 as FNYEAQ. CDR3 length equals 15 residues. The V gene lost 2 bases and the J gene lost 4 bases, with 13 bases spanning the gap. The CDR3 DNA sequence: TGTGCCAGCAGCTTATCGCTGGCGGTTCCAGATACGCAGTATTTT. This translates into CASSLSLAVPDTQYF.

The chain is built from TRBV20-1 and TRBJ2-7, with D perhaps TRBD1 (7 bases). There are 13 residues in the CDR3. Germline CDR1 reads DFQATT; CDR2 reads SNEGSKA (reference sequence). The ends were cut back, 3 bases at V and 6 bases at J, with 15 bases in the middle. The CDR3 region is CSASGGQPPEQYF. CDR3 DNA: TGCAGTGCTAGCGGGGGACAGCCTCCCGAGCAGTACTTC.

This chain connects TRBV7-6 to TRBJ1-4, with D tentatively TRBD1 (5 bases). With 3 bases removed from V and 3 bases from J, the gap between germline ends came to 11 bases. The CDR3 contains 15 residues. The germline V gene encodes CDR1 SGHVS and CDR2 FNYEAQ. CDR3 sequence reads: CASSFTLGANEKLFF. The CDR3 DNA is TGTGCCAGCAGCTTTACTCTGGGGGCTAATGAAAAACTGTTTTTT.

The chain employs TRBV20-1 and TRBJ2-5; D is unclear. The CDR3 consists of 12 residues. V lost 2 bases to trimming and J lost 5 bases, with 9 bases between them. From germline, CDR1 is DFQATT and CDR2 SNEGSKA (reference sequence). The CDR3 coding sequence is TGCAGTGCTAGATTCCGTGGGGAGACCCAGTACTTC. Its translation: CSARFRGETQYF.

This clonotype has just a few counts. A much larger clone differs by one base, so this may be a read error. CDR3 loop: CASSLQIYEQYF. CDR3 in DNA: TGTGCCAGCAGCTTACAGATCTACGAGCAGTACTTC. The rearrangement uses TRBV7-9 and TRBJ2-7; D unresolved. Germline loops: CDR1 SEHNR, CDR2 FQNEAQ (reference sequence). This CDR3 spans 12 amino acids. V dropped 2 bases and J dropped 3 bases, with 5 bases sitting between them.

The CDR3 region has the DNA TGTGCCACCCACGACGGGGTGGAGACCCAGTACTTC. It specifies CATHDGVETQYF. The rearrangement links TRBV28 to TRBJ2-4, with D possibly TRBD2 on 5 matching bases. The J call may be wrong; the DNA end is better matched by TRBJ2-5. The germline V gene has CDR1 MDHEN and CDR2 SYDVKM. The CDR3 totals 12 residues.

The chain combines TRBV6-2 or TRBV6-3 with TRBJ2-7, with 7 bases aligning to TRBD1. The J call may be mistaken, given a closer DNA end match to TRBJ2-5. CDR3 size: 15 residues. Per germline, CDR1 MNHEY and CDR2 SVGEGT. CDR3 sequence (DNA): TGTGCCAGCAGACCCGTCCAGGGGGACGGCGAGACCCAGTACTTC. Amino acid sequence: CASRPVQGDGETQYF.

This sequence joins TRBV5-6 and TRBJ1-1; unclear D gene. Germline V gives CDR1 SGHDT, CDR2 YYEEEE. V was clipped by 5 bases and J by 2 bases, with 10 bases between them. The CDR3 loop spans 13 amino acids. Written as DNA, the CDR3 is TGTGCCAGCAGAAAGGGTTTAAACACTGAAGCTTTCTTT. Translation gives CASRKGLNTEAFF.

This clonotype came up a few times. Written as DNA, the CDR3 is TGTGCCAGCAGCACGGTGGGGACAGGGGGCCTCAATGAGCAGTTCTTC. It is translated as CASSTVGTGGLNEQFF. This rearrangement joins TRBV28 to TRBJ2-1; 12 nucleotides agree with TRBD1. The CDR3 is 16 residues long. V lost 6 bases to trimming and J lost 6 bases; unmatched junction nucleotides: 9. Germline loops: CDR1 MDHEN, CDR2 SYDVKM.

The chain employs TRBV4-3 and TRBJ2-7, with D tentatively TRBD1 (6 bases). Trimming shortened V by 0 bases and J by 5 bases, and 14 bases separated the two germline ends. The CDR3 is 15 amino acids. Germline V gene sequence: CDR1 LGHNA, CDR2 YSLEER. DNA for the CDR3: TGCGCCAGCAGCCAAGAGCTCAGGGGATCCGACGAGCAGTACTTC. This codes for CASSQELRGSDEQYF.

The chain combines TRBV14 with TRBJ1-2, with 8 bases aligning to TRBD1. Trimming took 6 bases from V and 7 from J; bases not matched to a gene: 7. The CDR3 sequence is 13 residues long. Germline CDR1 reads SGHDN; CDR2 reads FVKESK. CDR3 residues: CASRPGGEGGYTF. The CDR3 nucleotides are TGTGCCAGCAGACCAGGGGGCGAAGGTGGCTACACCTTC.

The chain links TRBV4-3 to TRBJ2-3, with unresolved D. This CDR3 comprises 16 residues. V was shortened by 4 bases and J by 4 bases, with 18 bases between the two germline ends. Germline V gene data show CDR1 as LGHNA and CDR2 as YSLEER. The CDR3 sequence: CASSPSGPFGPDTQYF. CDR3 coding DNA: TGCGCCAGCAGCCCCAGTGGGCCCTTTGGGCCAGATACGCAGTATTTT.

The CDR3 sequence: CASSQGAATLVSPLHF. As DNA, the CDR3 is TGCGCCAGCAGCCAAGGGGCAGCTACTTTAGTTTCACCCCTCCACTTT. The rearrangement joins TRBV4-3 to TRBJ1-6; D gene unclear. This CDR3 is built from 16 residues. Germline V gives CDR1 LGHNA, CDR2 YSLEER. With 1 base removed from V and 9 bases from J, the gap between germline ends came to 16 bases.

On this clonotype itself: A junction end diverges from the germline sequence, so it may reflect a read error. This chain joins TRBV2 and TRBJ2-1; perhaps TRBD1 as D (6 bases). This CDR3 contains 15 residues. The germline CDR1 and CDR2 sequences are SNHLY and FYNNEI. The DNA for the CDR3 is TGTGCCAGCAGGGAAGGGGGAAACCCCTACAATGAGCAGTTCTTC. It encodes CASREGGNPYNEQFF.

The rearrangement joins TRBV2 to TRBJ2-1; the D gene could be TRBD1 or TRBD2 (5 bases each). The ends were cut back, 6 bases at V and 5 bases at J, with 11 bases in the middle. This CDR3 spans 13 amino acids. Germline-derived CDR1 and CDR2 are SNHLY and FYNNEI. Here the CDR3 reads CASSGAHNNEQFF. The DNA for the CDR3 is TGTGCCAGCAGCGGGGCCCATAACAATGAGCAGTTCTTC.

The V gene is TRBV29-1, the J gene TRBJ2-5; a weak D match, TRBD2 (6 bases). The better agreement between TRBJ2-7 and the DNA end casts doubt on the J call. This CDR3 region has 16 residues. CDR1 SQVTM and CDR2 ANQGSEA come from the germline V gene. Here the CDR3 reads CSVDLRPGLPGHEQYF. The CDR3 DNA follows: TGCAGCGTTGACCTGAGGCCGGGACTCCCGGGCCACGAGCAGTACTTC.

The J gene is TRBJ2-7, the V gene TRBV3-1; 7 nucleotides align to TRBD1. The J segment lost 0 bases and the V segment lost 5 bases, leaving 10 bases of the junction unmatched. The CDR3 contains 16 residues. Germline CDR1 is LGHDT and CDR2 is YNNKEL (reference sequence). The CDR3 coding sequence is TGTGCCAGCAGCAAATCCGGGACAGCTTACTCCTACGAGCAGTACTTC. It codes for CASSKSGTAYSYEQYF.

The gene calls are TRBV20-1 and TRBJ1-1; D may be TRBD1 (6 bases). The CDR3 runs to 14 residues. The germline CDR1 and CDR2 sequences are DFQATT and SNEGSKA (reference sequence). Trimming pared 6 bases from V and 1 base from J, leaving 15 bases between. The CDR3 protein is CSARTGGANTEAFF. The CDR3 DNA follows: TGCAGTGCACGGACTGGGGGGGCGAACACTGAAGCTTTCTTT.

The chain employs TRBV6-6 and TRBJ2-5; D is undetermined. Germline V gene data show CDR1 as MNHNY and CDR2 as SVGAGI (reference sequence). The CDR3 runs to 12 residues. The V gene lost 8 bases and the J gene lost 5 bases, with 12 bases spanning the gap. CDR3 sequence: CASGPLRETQYF. For the CDR3, the DNA is TGTGCCAGCGGCCCGCTCCGGGAGACCCAGTACTTC.

The rearrangement joins TRBV5-1 to TRBJ2-2, with D hard to call. Trimming stripped 5 bases from V and 4 bases from J, with 12 bases between. From germline, CDR1 is SGHRS and CDR2 YFSETQ. This CDR3 contains 14 residues. CDR3 sequence reads: CASSLTEFTGELFF. As DNA, the CDR3 is TGCGCCAGCAGTCTCACAGAATTCACCGGGGAGCTGTTTTTT.